The sequence of this T cell receptor beta chain was determined in a study of blood T cell repertoires in COVID-19. Per the germline V gene, CDR1 is SGHTA and CDR2 is FQGNSA. This CDR3 is built from 15 residues. V lost 5 bases and J lost 2; bases outside the gene matches: 8. Sequencing used immunoSEQ multiplex PCR; TCRdb keeps in-frame clones, though not all of them. The table records approximately 91,000 clones, approximately 90% of them present only once. The chain employs TRBV7-2 and TRBJ1-2; 7 bases map to TRBD1. The receptor's source is a man between 65 and 85 years old with acute or convalescent COVID-19. The sample taken for sequencing was peripheral blood. The CDR3 loop is CASSQRQGSNYGYTF. The CDR3 coding sequence is TGTGCCAGCAGCCAAAGACAGGGATCGAACTATGGCTACACCTTC.